The 32 T cell receptor beta chains below all came from one sample that was sequenced in a study of blood T cells in healthy people across ages. Primers used in a second PCR of roughly 6 to 11 cycles were a sample-barcoded 5' primer and a J-beta primer mix. TCRdb reanalysed the 5' RACE reads using MiXCR and keeps one entry per CDR3 protein. Of hundreds of thousands of distinct CDR3 sequences listed, 49% are singletons. The source material was blood. Receptors originate from a woman in her sixties or seventies in good health.

This clonotype has more than one count but fewer than ten. This sequence joins TRBV2 and TRBJ2-5; no clear D. The CDR3 sequence is 13 residues long. The V end lost 2 bases, the J end lost 5 bases, and 9 bases lay between the germline ends. Germline V gives CDR1 SNHLY, CDR2 FYNNEI. CDR3 coding DNA: TGTGCCAGCAGTGAAATGGGGATGGAGACCCAGTACTTC. Protein sequence: CASSEMGMETQYF.

The V call is TRBV6-1, the J call TRBJ2-7, with TRBD2 identical over 16 bases. The V gene end was trimmed by 0 bases and the J gene end by 5 bases; junction bases not matched to a gene: 16. Germline CDR1 is MNHNS and CDR2 is SASEGT. The CDR3 has 21 residues. The CDR3 DNA is TGTGCCAGCAGTGAAGCGATGGGACTGGGACTAGCGGGAGGGAGACGGAACGAGCAGTACTTC. This codes for CASSEAMGLGLAGGRRNEQYF.

V gene TRBV7-6 combines with J gene TRBJ2-7; tentative D call: TRBD1 (5 bases). The CDR3 length is 13 residues. CDR1 is SGHVS and CDR2 is FNYEAQ in the germline V gene. The germline V and J ends were trimmed by 5 bases and 6 bases, with 14 bases remaining between them. DNA for the CDR3: TGTGCCAGCAGCCCGGGCAGGGTGTGCGAGCAGTACTTC. It codes for CASSPGRVCEQYF.

The rearrangement links TRBV4-2 to TRBJ2-7; TRBD1 agrees at 10 bases. CDR3 length equals 15 residues. Germline V gene data show CDR1 as LGHNA and CDR2 as YNFKEQ. V was clipped by 4 bases and J by 6 bases; unmatched bases: 9. The CDR3 reads CASSLAETGGIEQYF. In DNA form, the CDR3 reads TGTGCCAGCAGCCTTGCCGAGACAGGGGGCATCGAGCAGTACTTC.

The gene calls are TRBV29-1 and TRBJ2-2; no reliable D call. Germline CDR1 and CDR2: SQVTM and ANQGSEA. The V and J ends lost 5 bases and 0 bases respectively, with 10 bases between them. This CDR3 spans 14 amino acids. The CDR3 DNA follows: TGCAGCGTTCATAGCCCCTCGAACACCGGGGAGCTGTTTTTT. This encodes CSVHSPSNTGELFF.

The gene calls are TRBV7-2 and TRBJ2-1; TRBD2 matches 7 bases. The CDR3 consists of 15 residues. Trimming at V came to 5 bases and at J to 8 bases, leaving 12 bases not matched to a gene. Germline CDR1 SGHTA, CDR2 FQGNSA. The CDR3 nucleotides read TGTGCCAGCAGCCTACTCAGCGGGGTTGGCTATGAGCAGTTCTTC. This translates into CASSLLSGVGYEQFF.

Many counts were recorded for this clonotype. The chain employs TRBV11-2 and TRBJ1-2; no definite D call. The length of the CDR3 is 12 residues. Trimming removed 5 bases from V and 7 bases from J, with 11 bases in between. The V gene's germline CDR1 is SGHAT and CDR2 FQNNGV. The CDR3 here is CASSTYSLGYTF. The CDR3 DNA sequence: TGTGCCAGCAGCACCTACAGTCTTGGCTACACCTTC.

The chain is built from TRBV28 and TRBJ1-2; 9 bases agree with TRBD1. This CDR3 is 16 amino acids long. Germline-derived CDR1 and CDR2 are MDHEN and SYDVKM. Losses at the gene ends were 10 bases for V and 4 bases for J; bases not matched to a gene: 16. Here the CDR3 reads CAIPRGRDRAIYGYTF. CDR3 DNA: TGTGCCATTCCCCGGGGCCGGGACAGGGCTATCTATGGCTACACCTTC.

V usage is TRBV7-3 and J usage is TRBJ2-2; 10 bases are a match to TRBD2. In germline, CDR1 is SGHTA, CDR2 FQGTGA. With V trimmed by 3 bases and J by 6 bases, 7 bases remained unmatched. This CDR3 spans 16 amino acids. The CDR3 DNA sequence: TGTGCCAGCAGCTTCTCCGGGACTAGCGCGGCCGGGGAGCTGTTTTTT. Translating it yields CASSFSGTSAAGELFF.

The CDR3 DNA reads as TGTGCCAGCAGCCCCGGGACAGGGGGCTTACGTGAGCAGTTCTTC. This codes for CASSPGTGGLREQFF. The J gene is TRBJ2-1, the V gene TRBV6-5; TRBD1 aligns across 12 bases. Looked up from germline, CDR1 is MNHEY and CDR2 is SVGAGI. The CDR3 length is 15 residues. V lost 6 bases to trimming and J lost 9 bases; unmatched junction nucleotides: 9.

In its sample, this clonotype was seen a few times. The chain joins TRBV5-1 to TRBJ2-1; 9 nucleotides align to TRBD2. V shed 0 bases, J shed 9 bases, and the junction held 10 bases outside the gene matches. The germline V gene encodes CDR1 SGHRS and CDR2 YFSETQ. The CDR3 length is 16 residues. CDR3 in DNA: TGCGCCAGCAGCTTGGTGGTTGGTGCGGGAGGGGTTGAGCAGTTCTTC. It codes for CASSLVVGAGGVEQFF. Supplemented by reference TRBV5-1 and TRBJ2-1, the full variable domain reads KAGVTQTPRYLIKTRGQQVTLSCSPISGHRSVSWYQQTPGQGLQFLFEYFSETQRNKGNFPGRFSGRQFSNSRSEMNVSTLELGDSALYLCASSLVVGAGGVEQFFGPGTRLTVL.

Points on this clonotype: A junction end diverges from the germline sequence, so it may reflect a read error. The chain has TRBV15 and TRBJ2-7; 9 positions agree with TRBD1. Germline lookup yields CDR1 LNHNV and CDR2 YYDKDF (reference sequence). This CDR3 spans 12 amino acids. CDR3 sequence reads: CAISTDRGGQYF. In DNA form, the CDR3 reads TGTGCCATCAGCACTGACAGGGGGGGACAGTACTTC.

The V call is TRBV28, the J call TRBJ2-7, with D possibly being TRBD1 or TRBD2 (7 bases each). CDR3 length: 17 residues. V was pared by 2 bases and J by 6 bases, with 23 bases between. Germline loops: CDR1 MDHEN, CDR2 SYDVKM. The CDR3 bases are TGTGCCAGCAGTTTAGAACAGGGGAGCGGGAAACTACGCGAGCAGTACTTC. It encodes CASSLEQGSGKLREQYF.

Here the CDR3 reads CASSFMAGLNTEAFF. The CDR3 DNA follows: TGTGCCAGCAGTTTCATGGCAGGATTGAACACTGAAGCTTTCTTT. The chain joins TRBV12-3 or TRBV12-4 to TRBJ1-1; D gene uncertain. Trimming pared 3 bases from V and 0 bases from J, leaving 11 bases between. The CDR3 consists of 15 residues.

The V and J genes are TRBV7-2 and TRBJ2-4, with D possibly TRBD2 on 6 matching bases. In germline, CDR1 is SGHTA, CDR2 FQGNSA. CDR3 length equals 14 residues. Between the trimmed V and J ends, which lost 1 base and 10 bases, there was a span of 14 bases. The CDR3 reads CASSLVGQGGIQYF. DNA of the CDR3: TGTGCCAGCAGCTTAGTGGGGCAGGGAGGTATTCAGTACTTC.

The rearrangement joins TRBV29-1 to TRBJ1-1; D possibly corresponds to TRBD1 (5 bases). Germline V gene sequence: CDR1 SQVTM, CDR2 ANQGSEA. The CDR3 has 11 amino acids. Trimming pared 7 bases from V and 1 base from J, leaving 7 bases between. Here the CDR3 reads CSGQGNTEAFF. The CDR3 coding sequence is TGCAGCGGGCAGGGGAACACTGAAGCTTTCTTT.

The chain couples TRBV7-9 to TRBJ2-5, with unresolved D. Germline-derived CDR1 and CDR2 are SEHNR and FQNEAQ (reference sequence). Trimming left V 11 bases short and J 5 bases short, with 21 bases between. CDR3 length: 14 amino acids. The CDR3: CAGNKISVLETQYF. The CDR3 DNA is TGTGCCGGCAACAAAATCTCGGTCCTGGAGACCCAGTACTTC.

V and J are TRBV30 and TRBJ2-5; possible D gene TRBD2, 6 bases. This CDR3 has 10 amino acids. V was pared by 7 bases and J by 9 bases, with 12 bases between. Germline CDR1 GTSNPN, CDR2 SVGIG (reference sequence). The CDR3 here is CAFGLYPQYF. The CDR3 bases are TGTGCCTTTGGACTATATCCCCAGTACTTC. The full variable domain, in which reference TRBV30 and TRBJ2-5 provide the parts outside the CDR3, is SQTIHQWPATLVQPVGSPLSLECTVEGTSNPNLYWYRQAAGRGLQLLFYSVGIGQISSEVPQNLSASRPQDRQFILSSKKLLLSDSGFYLCAFGLYPQYFGPGTRLLVL.

This clonotype was seen a few times. The J gene is TRBJ2-6, the V gene TRBV5-1; no reliable D call. The germline V and J ends were trimmed by 0 bases and 2 bases, with 9 bases remaining between them. The CDR3 covers 16 residues. The germline gives CDR1 SGHRS, CDR2 YFSETQ. The CDR3 sequence is CASSLEGSTGANVLTF. DNA of the CDR3: TGCGCCAGCAGCTTGGAGGGCTCCACTGGGGCCAACGTCCTGACTTTC.

The chain recombines TRBV20-1 with TRBJ2-3, with D maybe TRBD2 (6 bases). Trimming stripped 0 bases from V and 1 base from J, with 14 bases between. The germline V gene has CDR1 DFQATT and CDR2 SNEGSKA (reference sequence). The CDR3 has 16 amino acids. In DNA, the CDR3 is TGCAGTGCTAGAGATTATACTGGGACTCGCACAGATACGCAGTATTTT. It codes for CSARDYTGTRTDTQYF.

As to this clonotype: At one of its ends the junction is not consistent with the germline gene, which may arise from a read error. The V call is TRBV7-2, the J call TRBJ2-1; TRBD2 is a possible D gene (5 bases). The CDR3 totals 14 residues. Germline loops: CDR1 SGHTA, CDR2 FQGNSA. The DNA for the CDR3 is TGTGCCAGCAGCAAACAACTAGTGGGGAATGAGCGGTTCTTC. This encodes CASSKQLVGNERFF. Together with reference TRBV7-2 and TRBJ2-1, the CDR3 gives the full variable domain: GAGVSQSPSNKVTEKGKDVELRCDPISGHTALYWYRQSLGQGLEFLIYFQGNSAPDKSGLPSDRFSAERTGGSVSTLTIQRTQQEDSAVYLCASSKQLVGNERFFGPGTRLTVL.

The chain couples TRBV27 to TRBJ1-4; weak D call: TRBD1 (5 bases). CDR3 length: 14 residues. Germline V gives CDR1 MNHEY, CDR2 SMNVEV (reference sequence). V gave up 3 bases and J gave up 7 bases, with 12 bases separating them. CDR3 bases: TGTGCCAGCAGTTTTAAGGGCAGGGCTGAAAAACTGTTTTTT. Translation gives CASSFKGRAEKLFF.

In its sample, this clonotype was seen a few times. This chain connects TRBV28 to TRBJ1-1; 8 bases are shared with TRBD1. Germline CDR1 reads MDHEN; CDR2 reads SYDVKM. V trimming: 6 bases; J trimming: 4 bases; junction bases outside the gene matches: 19. The CDR3 loop spans 18 amino acids. For the CDR3, the DNA is TGTGCCAGCAGAACACCTTCGACAGGGGTCGGTGATGGCACTGAAGCTTTCTTT. It codes for CASRTPSTGVGDGTEAFF.

On this clonotype itself: Its ends do not fully match the called genes, so a read error is possible. This chain links TRBV15 with TRBJ2-5, with D perhaps TRBD1 (6 bases). The CDR3 consists of 14 residues. Germline V gene lookup returns CDR1 LNHNV and CDR2 YYDKDF (reference sequence). CDR3 DNA: TGTGCCGCCAGCTTCGGACAGTTCCAAGAGACCCAGTACTTC. Protein sequence: CAASFGQFQETQYF.

The V gene is TRBV20-1, the J gene TRBJ2-7, with D possibly being TRBD2 (5 bases). This CDR3 contains 12 residues. The V end lost 6 bases, the J end lost 2 bases, and 11 bases lay between the germline ends. Germline V lookup: CDR1 DFQATT, CDR2 SNEGSKA (reference sequence). The CDR3 DNA reads as TGCAGTGCCGGGGTCGAACCCTACGAGCAGTACTTC. It is translated as CSAGVEPYEQYF.

This clonotype was counted a few times. V is TRBV25-1 and J is TRBJ2-7, with 13 positions matching TRBD2. The CDR3 spans 18 residues. Germline assignment: CDR1 MGHDK and CDR2 SYGVNS. V lost 3 bases and J lost 0; bases outside the gene matches: 8. The CDR3 DNA follows: TGTGCCAGCAGTGATTCGGGACTAGCGGGGCTGAGCTCCTACGAGCAGTACTTC. It translates to CASSDSGLAGLSSYEQYF.

This clonotype was detected many times. The genes are TRBV4-3 and TRBJ2-1, with D possibly TRBD1 on 6 matching bases. Trimming took off 1 base at V and 0 bases at J, with 7 bases between the two ends. This CDR3 has 15 amino acids. In germline, CDR1 is LGHNA, CDR2 YSLEER. The CDR3 nucleotides are TGCGCCAGCAGCCAAGGAGGGGGCTCCTACAATGAGCAGTTCTTC. The encoded protein is CASSQGGGSYNEQFF.

This sequence joins TRBV20-1 and TRBJ2-7; tentatively, D is TRBD1 (6 bases). V lost 1 base, J lost 5 bases, and 15 bases lay in between. Germline values: CDR1 DFQATT, CDR2 SNEGSKA (reference sequence). The CDR3 covers 14 residues. CDR3 bases: TGCAGTGCTAGAGTCCCGCAGGGGCGACACGAGCAGTACTTC. Protein: CSARVPQGRHEQYF.

This clonotype was detected once. The genes are TRBV28 and TRBJ2-1, with 8 bases lining up with TRBD2. The J call may be in error: the DNA end matches TRBJ2-7 better. This CDR3 region has 14 residues. Germline V CDR1 and CDR2: MDHEN, SYDVKM. The CDR3, as DNA: TGTGCCAGCGTTACCGGGAGGGCCTACAATGAGCAGTACTTC. Amino acid sequence: CASVTGRAYNEQYF.

This sequence joins TRBV20-1 and TRBJ1-6; D may be TRBD1 (6 bases). V lost 5 bases and J 7 bases, leaving 18 bases between the germline ends. This CDR3 is built from 15 residues. In germline, CDR1 is DFQATT, CDR2 SNEGSKA (reference sequence). The CDR3 sequence is CSAPITGLKNSPLHF. The CDR3 DNA sequence: TGCAGTGCTCCAATAACAGGGCTTAAAAATTCACCCCTCCACTTT.

This clonotype was seen repeatedly, ten times or more. The V gene is TRBV12-3 or TRBV12-4, the J gene TRBJ2-1, with 7 bases identical to TRBD2. With V trimmed by 1 base and J by 5 bases, 2 bases remained unmatched. CDR3 length equals 14 residues. Written as DNA, the CDR3 is TGTGCCAGCAGTTTAGGTGGGAGGGACAATGAGCAGTTCTTC. This codes for CASSLGGRDNEQFF.

This chain links TRBV3-1 with TRBJ2-7; 8 positions match TRBD2. The V segment lost 0 bases and the J segment 5 bases; nucleotides outside the gene matches: 3. The germline V gene encodes CDR1 LGHDT and CDR2 YNNKEL (reference sequence). The CDR3 has 14 amino acids. The CDR3 loop is CASSQEREADEQYF. As DNA, the CDR3 is TGTGCCAGCAGCCAAGAGCGGGAGGCGGACGAGCAGTACTTC.